The sequence of this T cell receptor beta chain was determined in a study of shared T cell receptors in the human thymus. The ends were cut back, 8 bases at V and 3 bases at J, with 14 bases in the middle. The germline V gene encodes CDR1 MDHEN and CDR2 SYDVKM. This CDR3 has 13 residues. Assay: immunoSEQ multiplex PCR; the TCRdb copy retains only in-frame clones and omits some. In the table there are roughly 500,000 clones, about four fifths of which are singletons. This same sample was also part of a study on human thymus T cells. That study reports: Donors were healthy Finnish infants having corrective surgery for congenital heart defects.

The receptor was derived from a boy younger than two with a congenital heart defect. Material for sequencing was thymocytes. The chain couples TRBV28 to TRBJ2-7; weak D call: TRBD2 (7 bases). The CDR3: CASGRGTNYEQYF. CDR3 coding DNA: TGTGCCAGCGGGCGGGGGACAAACTACGAGCAGTACTTC.